This T cell receptor (beta chain) was documented in a study of naive and memory T cell subsets. This clonotype appeared a few times. There are 14 residues in the CDR3. V shed 7 bases and J shed 5 bases, with 14 bases lying between them. From germline, CDR1 is MNHNS and CDR2 SASEGT. An equimolar mix of two oligonucleotides served as the beta constant-region primer for TRBC1 and TRBC2. TCRdb fed the UMI-ligation and nested PCR reads into MiXCR, producing one record per CDR3 protein. Here the sample spans 65,000 to 85,000 distinct CDR3 sequences, around 13% being singletons. This sequence originates from a human donor in good health. The sequenced sample consisted of central memory CD4+ T cells from blood. The chain employs TRBV6-1 and TRBJ2-2; D uncertain. The CDR3 is CASKRASSTGELFF. The CDR3 DNA is TGTGCCAGCAAACGGGCATCATCAACCGGGGAGCTGTTTTTT.